These 30 T cell receptor beta chains originate from one sample sequenced in a study of prognosis after radiotherapy for stage I lung cancer. CDR3 of TCR beta was amplified from genomic DNA via a two-round multiplex PCR. First-round PCR, the initial amplification, used primers specific to each TRBV and TRBJ gene. TCRdb reprocessed the multiplex PCR reads via MiXCR and lists one record per CDR3 protein. The repertoire holds about 22,000 distinct CDR3 sequences, with 43% as singletons. This sample comprised PBMCs, obtained before or after stereotactic body radiation therapy (not recorded which). The receptors were sampled from a donor of 50 years or more with non-small cell lung cancer.

This sequence joins TRBV28 and TRBJ2-2; D might be TRBD1 (6 bases). CDR3 size: 14 residues. The germline V and J ends were trimmed by 5 bases and 7 bases, with 14 bases remaining between them. Germline CDR1 reads MDHEN; CDR2 reads SYDVKM. In DNA, the CDR3 is TGTGCCAGCAGTGGGCAGGGGTCCCACGGGGAGCTGTTTTTT. As protein: CASSGQGSHGELFF.

This clonotype is categorized as medium-sized. This chain links TRBV6-1 with TRBJ1-2; D unresolved. Germline V gives CDR1 MNHNS, CDR2 SASEGT. The CDR3 loop spans 11 amino acids. The V end was cut by 8 bases, the J end by 3 bases, with 7 bases between. CDR3 in amino acids: CASQRDYGYTF. CDR3 sequence (DNA): TGTGCCAGCCAAAGAGACTATGGCTACACCTTC.

V is TRBV5-1 and J is TRBJ2-6, with D perhaps matching TRBD1 or TRBD2 (6 bases each). The V gene's germline CDR1 is SGHRS and CDR2 YFSETQ. The ends were cut back, 4 bases at V and 3 bases at J, with 11 bases in the middle. The CDR3 covers 15 residues. The CDR3, as DNA: TGCGCCAGCAGCCGCGAGGGGGGTGGGGCCAACGTCCTGACTTTC. Its translation is CASSREGGGANVLTF.

This clonotype was observed many times. The chain joins TRBV20-1 to TRBJ2-2; tentatively, D is TRBD1 (6 bases). Trimming cost V 3 bases and J 3 bases, with 14 bases left between them. Germline CDR1 DFQATT, CDR2 SNEGSKA (reference sequence). The CDR3 has 15 amino acids. This CDR3 is CSARHRDTYTGELFF. The CDR3 bases are TGCAGTGCTAGGCATAGGGACACCTACACCGGGGAGCTGTTTTTT.

This clonotype was observed at least ten times. V is TRBV20-1 and J is TRBJ2-3, with D uncertain. Germline V CDR1 and CDR2: DFQATT, SNEGSKA (reference sequence). The V and J ends lost 4 bases and 2 bases respectively, with 16 bases between them. This CDR3 is built from 15 residues. In DNA, the CDR3 is TGCAGTGCTATTCAACGCCGGACCAACACAGATACGCAGTATTTT. Translated, it gives CSAIQRRTNTDTQYF.

This clonotype was found a few times. The CDR3 here is CSATPGQGDYGYTF. The CDR3 nucleotides are TGCAGTGCTACCCCTGGTCAGGGCGACTATGGCTACACCTTC. This chain connects TRBV20-1 to TRBJ1-2, with D tentatively TRBD1 (5 bases). Germline V gene lookup returns CDR1 DFQATT and CDR2 SNEGSKA (reference sequence). The V end lost 4 bases, the J end lost 3 bases, and 15 bases lay between the germline ends. This CDR3 is 14 amino acids long.

This clonotype was recorded at least ten times. V is TRBV11-2 and J is TRBJ2-2; 7 nucleotides align to TRBD2. CDR3 length: 15 amino acids. CDR1 is SGHAT and CDR2 is FQNNGV in the germline V gene. V lost 7 bases to trimming and J lost 2 bases; unmatched junction nucleotides: 7. The CDR3 region has the DNA TGTGCCAGCATCAAAGGCGGGAGCAACACCGGGGAGCTGTTTTTT. Its protein is CASIKGGSNTGELFF. The entire variable domain, with the rest obtained from reference TRBV11-2 and TRBJ2-2, is as follows: EAGVAQSPRYKIIEKRQSVAFWCNPISGHATLYWYQQILGQGPKLLIQFQNNGVVDDSQLPKDRFSAERLKGVDSTLKIQPAKLEDSAVYLCASIKGGSNTGELFFGEGSRLTVL.

This clonotype was found many times. The V gene is TRBV9, the J gene TRBJ1-2; D unresolved. The CDR3 is 15 residues long. Trimming took 0 bases from V and 8 from J, leaving 17 bases between them. Germline V lookup: CDR1 SGDLS, CDR2 YYNGEE. The CDR3 sequence is CASSVDWFGVEGYTF. CDR3 DNA sequence: TGTGCCAGCAGCGTAGACTGGTTTGGGGTGGAAGGCTACACCTTC.

The chain combines TRBV6-1 with TRBJ1-1; D gene unclear. The V gene lost 5 bases and the J gene lost 1 base, with 8 bases spanning the gap. CDR3 length equals 13 residues. Germline CDR1 and CDR2: MNHNS and SASEGT. As DNA, the CDR3 is TGTGCCAGCAGTAGGGAACAGAACACTGAAGCTTTCTTT. It codes for CASSREQNTEAFF.

There are many counts of this clonotype. V gene TRBV5-1 combines with J gene TRBJ2-1, with 7 bases that match TRBD2. The germline CDR1 and CDR2 sequences are SGHRS and YFSETQ. V lost 1 base and J lost 6; bases outside the gene matches: 7. The CDR3 sequence is 15 residues long. The CDR3 DNA reads as TGCGCCAGCAGCTTGTACGGCGGGGGATCCAATGAGCAGTTCTTC. Protein product: CASSLYGGGSNEQFF.

The chain couples TRBV4-3 to TRBJ2-6, with a possible D match to TRBD1 (5 bases). CDR3 length: 19 amino acids. V was trimmed by 0 bases and J by 1 base, leaving 16 bases between them. Germline V gene lookup returns CDR1 LGHNA and CDR2 YSLEER. The CDR3 spells CASSQELSGRTSGANVLTF. The CDR3 DNA sequence: TGCGCCAGCAGCCAAGAGTTGTCAGGGCGGACGTCTGGGGCCAACGTCCTGACTTTC.

This clonotype has ten or more counts. This rearrangement joins TRBV4-3 to TRBJ1-2; no clear D gene. The CDR3 spans 13 residues. V shed 0 bases and J shed 3 bases, with 5 bases lying between them. Germline CDR1 reads LGHNA; CDR2 reads YSLEER. CDR3 protein: CASSQDTDYGYTF. CDR3 DNA sequence: TGCGCCAGCAGCCAAGACACGGACTATGGCTACACCTTC.

This clonotype was seen a few times. Given a far larger clone just one base away, this is likely a sequencing read error. This CDR3 is CASIPSLGTRKDEQYF. CDR3 bases: TGTGCCAGCATCCCTAGCCTTGGGACTAGGAAAGACGAGCAGTACTTC. V usage is TRBV6-5 and J usage is TRBJ2-7, with TRBD2 identical over 8 bases. The CDR3 is 16 residues long. In germline, CDR1 is MNHEY, CDR2 SVGAGI. J lost 5 bases, V lost 7 bases, and 16 bases had no gene match.

The table lists this clonotype with many counts. The rearrangement uses TRBV7-9 and TRBJ2-5; D is unclear. Germline-derived CDR1 and CDR2 are SEHNR and FQNEAQ (reference sequence). V was cut by 8 bases and J by 5 bases, with 6 bases left in between. CDR3 length: 10 residues. CDR3 region: CASSGETQYF. CDR3 in DNA: TGTGCCAGCTCGGGCGAGACCCAGTACTTC. Looking up the rest from reference TRBV7-9 and TRBJ2-5 gives the full variable domain: DTGVSQNPRHKITKRGQNVTFRCDPISEHNRLYWYRQTLGQGPEFLTYFQNEAQLEKSRLLSDRFSAERPKGSFSTLEIQRTEQGDSAMYLCASSGETQYFGPGTRLLVL.

This clonotype was detected only once. At one boundary the junction diverges from the germline segment, which might be a read error. V and J are TRBV20-1 and TRBJ1-1; D unclear. CDR1 DFQATT and CDR2 SNEGSKA come from the germline V gene (reference sequence). This CDR3 comprises 13 residues. CDR3 DNA sequence: TGCAATGCTCGTCAATGGTCGGGAACTGAAGCTTTCTTT. Protein: CNARQWSGTEAFF.

This clonotype is medium-sized within its sample. The rearrangement links TRBV28 to TRBJ2-7, with TRBD1 identical over 7 bases. The V gene's germline CDR1 is MDHEN and CDR2 SYDVKM. J was trimmed by 3 bases and V by 4 bases; bases with no gene match: 6. This CDR3 has 14 residues. The CDR3 sequence: CASSSTGEFYEQYF. The CDR3 bases are TGTGCCAGCAGTTCAACAGGGGAATTCTACGAGCAGTACTTC.

This clonotype was recorded at least ten times. This chain uses TRBV2 with TRBJ2-6; D unresolved. V was clipped by 7 bases and J by 2 bases, with 6 bases between them. This CDR3 is built from 13 residues. Germline V CDR1 and CDR2: SNHLY, FYNNEI. This CDR3 is CASTIPGANVLTF. CDR3 coding DNA: TGTGCCAGCACTATTCCTGGGGCCAACGTCCTGACTTTC.

The V gene is TRBV3-1, the J gene TRBJ1-1; possible D gene TRBD1, 5 bases. CDR3 size: 13 residues. Trimming stripped 6 bases from V and 7 bases from J, with 15 bases between. CDR1 and CDR2 from the germline V gene are LGHDT and YNNKEL (reference sequence). CDR3: CASSQGAALEAFF. The DNA for the CDR3 is TGTGCCAGCAGTCAGGGCGCGGCGCTTGAAGCTTTCTTT.

This chain connects TRBV30 to TRBJ1-4, with 7 bases aligning to TRBD1. The CDR3 is 14 residues long. CDR1 is GTSNPN, CDR2 SVGIG, per germline (reference sequence). V lost 2 bases, J lost 8 bases, and 8 bases stayed unmatched. The CDR3 DNA reads as TGTGCCTGGAGTACAGGGGACTGGCAGGAAAAACTGTTTTTT. Translation: CAWSTGDWQEKLFF.

Many counts were recorded for this clonotype. This chain joins TRBV29-1 and TRBJ1-2; tentative D call: TRBD1 (5 bases). Looked up from germline, CDR1 is SQVTM and CDR2 is ANQGSEA. The CDR3 contains 14 residues. The V end lost 3 bases, the J end lost 5 bases, and 16 bases lay between the germline ends. CDR3: CSVDEWGSQYGYTF. CDR3 in DNA: TGCAGCGTTGACGAATGGGGGAGCCAATATGGCTACACCTTC.

This clonotype occurred many times. A much larger clone differs by one base, so this may be a read error. The rearrangement links TRBV6-6 to TRBJ1-2; D perhaps matches TRBD1 (6 bases). Germline-derived CDR1 and CDR2 are MNHNY and SVGAGI (reference sequence). This CDR3 comprises 14 residues. Here the CDR3 reads CANSYSRGAGGYTF. CDR3 bases: TGTGCCAACAGTTACTCGCGGGGGGCGGGAGGCTACACCTTC.

The sample holds a few counts of this clonotype. V is TRBV6-2 or TRBV6-3 and J is TRBJ1-1; unclear D gene. Trimming left V 4 bases short and J 1 base short, with 10 bases between. Germline loops: CDR1 MNHEY, CDR2 SVGEGT. This CDR3 is 14 amino acids long. CDR3 sequence reads: CASSSSDGNTEAFF. The CDR3 nucleotides are TGTGCCAGCAGTTCCTCGGACGGGAACACTGAAGCTTTCTTT.

By sample share, this clonotype is medium-sized. The chain's CDR3 is CASRPWTGRNQPQHF. CDR3 bases: TGTGCCAGCAGGCCTTGGACAGGGAGGAATCAGCCCCAGCATTTT. This chain uses TRBV28 with TRBJ1-5; TRBD1 aligns across 8 bases. The CDR3 is 15 residues long. The ends lost 6 bases at V and 4 bases at J; junction bases unmatched: 8. In germline, CDR1 is MDHEN, CDR2 SYDVKM.

This chain uses TRBV6-5 with TRBJ2-1; 8 bases map to TRBD2. This CDR3 is built from 15 residues. Per germline, CDR1 MNHEY and CDR2 SVGAGI. V gave up 4 bases and J gave up 9 bases; unmatched junction bases: 11. CDR3 sequence (DNA): TGTGCCAGCAGTTCCCAACTATCGGGAGGGCTTGAGCAGTTCTTC. This gives the protein CASSSQLSGGLEQFF.

In this sample, this clonotype turned up many times. The chain carries TRBV7-6 and TRBJ1-4; 7 bases are a match to TRBD1. CDR1 is SGHVS and CDR2 is FNYEAQ in the germline V gene. The CDR3 loop spans 16 amino acids. Trimming removed 6 bases from V and 4 bases from J; junction bases left unmatched: 11. The CDR3 bases are TGTGCCAGCAGTTTATTCACGGGACAGAATAATGAAAAACTGTTTTTT. Amino acid sequence: CASSLFTGQNNEKLFF.

This clonotype showed up many times. This chain connects TRBV5-1 to TRBJ2-7; maybe TRBD2 (7 bases). Germline V gives CDR1 SGHRS, CDR2 YFSETQ. V was shortened by 2 bases and J by 6 bases, with 18 bases between the two germline ends. The CDR3 has 15 amino acids. DNA for the CDR3: TGCGCCAGCAGCTTCGAGGGCGGGGGCATATCCGAGCAGTACTTC. Protein: CASSFEGGGISEQYF.

This clonotype was seen a few times. It is likely a read error: a sequence one base away is far more abundant. This chain uses TRBV6-9 with TRBJ1-6; D remains unclear. V lost 4 bases and J 8 bases, leaving 9 bases between the germline ends. Germline CDR1 and CDR2: MNHGY and SVAAGI. CDR3 length equals 13 residues. The DNA of the CDR3 is TGTGCCAGCAGTTGCCAGACTGATTCACCCCTCCACTTT. This codes for CASSCQTDSPLHF.

The J gene is TRBJ1-3, the V gene TRBV24-1, with TRBD1 identical over 8 bases. The CDR3 sequence is 17 residues long. J gave up 0 bases and V 4 bases, and 7 bases lay outside the gene matches. From germline, CDR1 is KGHDR and CDR2 SFDVKD. The CDR3 nucleotides are TGTGCCACCAGTGAGTGGGACAGGCCGTCCTCTGGAAACACCATATATTTT. This gives the protein CATSEWDRPSSGNTIYF.

As concerns this clonotype: One junction end disagrees with the germline gene, perhaps due to a read error. The chain joins TRBV7-2 to TRBJ2-5; D assignment may be TRBD1 or TRBD2 (5 bases each). CDR3 length equals 13 residues. Germline CDR1 and CDR2: SGHTA and FQGNSA. As DNA, the CDR3 is TGTGCCAGCATCTTATACGGGTCCGGGACCCAGTACTTT. This sequence encodes CASILYGSGTQYF.

This chain connects TRBV20-1 to TRBJ2-1; 13 bases align to TRBD2. The CDR3 has 18 amino acids. CDR1 DFQATT and CDR2 SNEGSKA come from the germline V gene (reference sequence). V shed 7 bases and J 0 bases; nucleotides not matched to a gene: 12. The DNA of the CDR3 is TGCAGTGTCTGGACTAGCGGGGGTCCCCAGATCTCCTACAATGAGCAGTTCTTC. Its protein product is CSVWTSGGPQISYNEQFF.